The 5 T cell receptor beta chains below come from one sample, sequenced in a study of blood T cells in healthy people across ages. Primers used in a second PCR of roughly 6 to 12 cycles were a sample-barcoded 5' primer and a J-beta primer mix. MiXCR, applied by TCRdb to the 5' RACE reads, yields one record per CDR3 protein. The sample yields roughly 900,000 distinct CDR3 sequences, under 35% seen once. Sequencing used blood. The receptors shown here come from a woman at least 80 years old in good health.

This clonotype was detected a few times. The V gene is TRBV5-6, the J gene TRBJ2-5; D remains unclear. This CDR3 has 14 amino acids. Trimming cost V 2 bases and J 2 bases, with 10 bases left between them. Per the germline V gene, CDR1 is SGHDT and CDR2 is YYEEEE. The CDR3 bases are TGTGCCAGCAGCTTTGGGTTGGAGCAAGAGACCCAGTACTTC. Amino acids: CASSFGLEQETQYF.

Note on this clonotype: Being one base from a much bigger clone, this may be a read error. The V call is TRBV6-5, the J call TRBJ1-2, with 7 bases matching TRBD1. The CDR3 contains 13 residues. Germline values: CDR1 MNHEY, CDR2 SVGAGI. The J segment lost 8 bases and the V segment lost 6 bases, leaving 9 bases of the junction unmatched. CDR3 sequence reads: CASRYGGGGGYTF. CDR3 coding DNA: TGTGCCAGCAGGTACGGAGGGGGCGGGGGCTACACCTTC.

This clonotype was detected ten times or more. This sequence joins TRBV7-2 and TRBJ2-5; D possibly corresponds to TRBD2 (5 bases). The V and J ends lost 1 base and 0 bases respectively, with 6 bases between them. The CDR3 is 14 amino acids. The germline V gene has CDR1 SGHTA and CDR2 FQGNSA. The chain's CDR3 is CASSLGGNQETQYF. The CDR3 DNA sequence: TGTGCCAGCAGCTTAGGAGGGAACCAAGAGACCCAGTACTTC. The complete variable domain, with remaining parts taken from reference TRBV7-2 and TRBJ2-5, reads GAGVSQSPSNKVTEKGKDVELRCDPISGHTALYWYRQSLGQGLEFLIYFQGNSAPDKSGLPSDRFSAERTGGSVSTLTIQRTQQEDSAVYLCASSLGGNQETQYFGPGTRLLVL.

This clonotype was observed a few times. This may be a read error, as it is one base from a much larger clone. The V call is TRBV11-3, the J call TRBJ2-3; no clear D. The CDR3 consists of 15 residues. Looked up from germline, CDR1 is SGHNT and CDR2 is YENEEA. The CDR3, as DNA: TGTGCCAGCAGCTTAGATGCAGGCAACACAGATGCGCAGTATTTT. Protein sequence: CASSLDAGNTDAQYF.

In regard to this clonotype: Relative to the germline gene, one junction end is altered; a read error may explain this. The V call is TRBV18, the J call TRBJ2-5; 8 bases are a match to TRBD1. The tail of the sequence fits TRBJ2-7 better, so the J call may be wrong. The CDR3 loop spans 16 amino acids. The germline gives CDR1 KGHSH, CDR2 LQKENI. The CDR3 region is CVSSPRAGGRSYEQYF. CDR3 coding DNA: TGTGTCAGCTCACCAAGGGCAGGGGGCAGATCCTACGAGCAGTACTTC.